This TCR beta chain originates from a study of T cells after yellow fever vaccination. Turning to the study itself: In the case of low-cell-number fractions, SMART-Seq v4 Ultra Low Input was used for preparation.

Each CDR3 protein is one row after TCRdb ran MiXCR on the 5' RACE reads. The repertoire has around 550,000 distinct CDR3 sequences, 15% to 20% of them found once; the top ten carry 14%. This clonotype has just a few counts. Its cognate antigen is unknown. Per the germline V gene, CDR1 is MNHEY and CDR2 is SVGAGI. CDR3 length equals 17 residues. V lost 2 bases and J lost 2; bases outside the gene matches: 7. Findings and limits, study-wide: Some clonotypes were seen in both the CD4 and the CD8 compartments. These made up a small share and likely arose from convergent recombination. A large majority of primary-vaccination clones showed up again after the booster (approximately 96% CD4, around 88% CD8).

The chain carries TRBV6-5 and TRBJ2-7; 12 nucleotides align to TRBD2. This clonotype originated in a man aged 25-45 years who received the YFV17D yellow fever vaccine. Sequenced material: PBMCs, taken 15 days after the yellow fever booster vaccination. In nucleotides, the CDR3 is TGTGCCAGCAGTTACGGCTGGACTAGCGGGGAGACCTACGAGCAGTACTTC. It yields the protein CASSYGWTSGETYEQYF.